A single sample is the source of the 32 T cell receptor beta chains below, sequenced in a study of T cell responses to AZD1222 COVID-19 vaccine. Data came from immunoSEQ multiplex PCR; TCRdb stores just in-frame clones and leaves some out. The data hold about 97,000 clones, with 87% observed a single time. The sample was peripheral blood, taken on day 0 of AZD1222 vaccination. The receptors were sampled from an adult in good health.

V and J are TRBV10-1 and TRBJ1-2; the D is unclear. The CDR3 spans 14 residues. Germline CDR1 reads WNHNN; CDR2 reads SYGVQD (reference sequence). Trimming removed 5 bases at V and 4 bases at J, with 14 bases between. CDR3 bases: TGCGCCAGCAGTCCGGGGAGTATTAGCTATGGCTACACCTTC. Translated: CASSPGSISYGYTF.

Only a few counts were recorded for this clone. This chain uses TRBV18 with TRBJ1-4; 9 nucleotides line up with TRBD1. CDR1 KGHSH and CDR2 LQKENI come from the germline V gene. Unmatched junction bases numbered 9, after V lost 2 bases and J lost 5 bases. The CDR3 has 17 amino acids. CDR3 DNA: TGTGCCAGCTCACCATTGAGCCCCGGGACAGGGAATGAAAAACTGTTTTTT. This gives the protein CASSPLSPGTGNEKLFF. Supplemented by reference TRBV18 and TRBJ1-4, the full variable domain reads NAGVMQNPRHLVRRRGQEARLRCSPMKGHSHVYWYRQLPEEGLKFMVYLQKENIIDESGMPKERFSAEFPKEGPSILRIQQVVRGDSAAYFCASSPLSPGTGNEKLFFGSGTQLSVL.

The chain has TRBV18 and TRBJ1-3, with D possibly TRBD1 on 5 matching bases. Germline V gives CDR1 KGHSH, CDR2 LQKENI. The CDR3 extends over 17 amino acids. The ends were cut back, 0 bases at V and 0 bases at J, with 12 bases in the middle. The CDR3 sequence is CASSPPKTANSGNTIYF. CDR3 DNA sequence: TGTGCCAGCTCACCACCAAAGACAGCTAACTCTGGAAACACCATATATTTT.

The CDR3 is CASSFTGHVGFDEQYF. The CDR3 DNA follows: TGCGCCAGCAGCTTCACAGGGCACGTCGGTTTTGACGAGCAGTACTTC. V gene TRBV5-1 combines with J gene TRBJ2-7; D perhaps matches TRBD1 (6 bases). The CDR3 contains 16 residues. Germline assignment: CDR1 SGHRS and CDR2 YFSETQ. V was clipped by 2 bases and J by 5 bases, with 20 bases between them.

This rearrangement joins TRBV28 to TRBJ2-2; 9 bases are a match to TRBD1. The CDR3 is 13 residues long. Trimming took 10 bases from V and 4 from J; bases not matched to a gene: 4. Germline values: CDR1 MDHEN, CDR2 SYDVKM. CDR3 residues: CATPGQGTGELFF. The CDR3 nucleotides read TGTGCCACTCCGGGACAGGGCACCGGGGAGCTGTTTTTT.

CDR3 in DNA: TGTGCCAGCAGCTTGGCCGAGGTGGAGCAGTTCTTC. Its protein product is CASSLAEVEQFF. The chain has TRBV5-6 and TRBJ2-1; D not resolved. Trimming removed 0 bases from V and 10 bases from J, with 8 bases in between. Per the germline V gene, CDR1 is SGHDT and CDR2 is YYEEEE. The CDR3 runs to 12 residues.

The CDR3 is CASRQTGFREQYF. As DNA, the CDR3 is TGTGCCAGCCGACAGACAGGGTTCCGCGAGCAGTACTTC. V is TRBV12-3 or TRBV12-4 and J is TRBJ2-7; 7 bases are shared with TRBD1. V gave up 8 bases and J gave up 6 bases; unmatched junction bases: 10. The CDR3 is made up of 13 amino acids.

The CDR3 region has the DNA TGTGCCAGCAGCTTGGACCCGGGGATGACTAATGAAAAACTGTTTTTT. Its translation is CASSLDPGMTNEKLFF. The rearrangement uses TRBV5-5 and TRBJ1-4, with D uncertain. The CDR3 has 16 residues. The germline V gene encodes CDR1 SGHKS and CDR2 YYEKEE (reference sequence). V lost 0 bases and J 2 bases, leaving 11 bases between the germline ends.

The genes are TRBV28 and TRBJ1-1; D is unclear. V was trimmed by 5 bases and J by 11 bases, leaving 12 bases between them. Looked up from germline, CDR1 is MDHEN and CDR2 is SYDVKM. This CDR3 is built from 11 residues. CDR3 loop: CASSRPEMAFF. The CDR3 DNA reads TGTGCCAGCAGTCGGCCCGAGATGGCTTTCTTT.

In its sample, this clone was seen once. The chain joins TRBV7-2 to TRBJ2-5; D is unclear. Per the germline V gene, CDR1 is SGHTA and CDR2 is FQGNSA. Trimming pared 5 bases from V and 1 base from J, leaving 8 bases between. The CDR3 consists of 13 residues. This CDR3 reads CASSRTFQETQYF. In nucleotides, the CDR3 is TGTGCCAGCAGCCGGACCTTCCAAGAGACCCAGTACTTC.

J is TRBJ1-1 and V is TRBV27; maybe TRBD1 (6 bases). Trimming left V 10 bases short and J 0 bases short, with 12 bases between. The length of the CDR3 is 13 residues. CDR1 is MNHEY, CDR2 SMNVEV, per germline (reference sequence). The CDR3 DNA reads as TGTGCCACTTACAGGGCTCTGAACACTGAAGCTTTCTTT. This translates into CATYRALNTEAFF.

This rearrangement joins TRBV19 to TRBJ2-3; unclear D gene. CDR3 length equals 13 residues. CDR1 is LNHDA, CDR2 SQIVND, per germline (reference sequence). Trimming took 7 bases from V and 6 from J, leaving 14 bases between them. The CDR3 DNA follows: TGTGCCAGTACCCCGTCTAGAAGGGATACGCAGTATTTT. Its protein is CASTPSRRDTQYF.

The V and J genes are TRBV19 and TRBJ2-2, with a possible D match to TRBD1 (6 bases). The CDR3 consists of 15 residues. V dropped 5 bases and J dropped 4 bases, with 14 bases sitting between them. CDR1 LNHDA and CDR2 SQIVND come from the germline V gene (reference sequence). The CDR3, as DNA: TGTGCCAGTAGTCCCTGGTCAGGGGCCACCGGGGAGCTGTTTTTT. This sequence encodes CASSPWSGATGELFF.

V is TRBV7-9 and J is TRBJ1-4; tentative D call: TRBD1 (5 bases). From germline, CDR1 is SEHNR and CDR2 FQNEAQ (reference sequence). This CDR3 is built from 13 residues. The V end was cut by 3 bases, the J end by 8 bases, with 10 bases between. In nucleotides, the CDR3 is TGTGCCAGCAGCTTTGGGGCATGGGAAAAACTGTTTTTT. This sequence encodes CASSFGAWEKLFF.

J is TRBJ2-1 and V is TRBV7-6; TRBD2 agrees at 13 bases. This CDR3 is 17 amino acids long. The germline V gene has CDR1 SGHVS and CDR2 FNYEAQ. V lost 4 bases to trimming and J lost 9 bases; unmatched junction nucleotides: 12. The CDR3 DNA reads TGTGCCAGCAGCTCTACCGCCACTAGCGGGAGGGCCTTTGAGCAGTTCTTC. Translated: CASSSTATSGRAFEQFF.

The chain combines TRBV7-7 with TRBJ2-2; D not certain. The CDR3 runs to 15 residues. Trimming took 5 bases from V and 2 from J, leaving 12 bases between them. CDR1 is SSHAT and CDR2 is FNYEAQ in the germline V gene (reference sequence). The CDR3 loop is CASSLGLFNTGELFF. The CDR3 DNA reads as TGTGCCAGCAGCCTGGGCCTTTTTAACACCGGGGAGCTGTTTTTT.

This clone was found once. The chain couples TRBV19 to TRBJ2-4, with 9 bases matching TRBD2. V lost 4 bases and J lost 1; bases outside the gene matches: 5. Per germline, CDR1 LNHDA and CDR2 SQIVND (reference sequence). This CDR3 has 16 amino acids. The CDR3: CASSNPSGAAKNIQYF. CDR3 coding DNA: TGTGCCAGTAGTAACCCTAGCGGGGCTGCCAAAAACATTCAGTACTTC.

The V and J genes are TRBV30 and TRBJ2-1; 9 bases line up with TRBD2. V gave up 0 bases and J gave up 4 bases; unmatched junction bases: 4. The CDR3 has 15 amino acids. Germline assignment: CDR1 GTSNPN and CDR2 SVGIG (reference sequence). The CDR3 protein is CAWSVGLAGYNEQFF. The DNA for the CDR3 is TGTGCCTGGAGTGTAGGGCTAGCGGGGTACAATGAGCAGTTCTTC.

V is TRBV7-9 and J is TRBJ1-2; the match to TRBD1 covers 9 bases. V lost 5 bases to trimming and J lost 8 bases; unmatched junction nucleotides: 15. The CDR3 is 16 residues long. CDR1 and CDR2 from the germline V gene are SEHNR and FQNEAQ (reference sequence). CDR3 loop: CASSLSSGTGLGGYTF. Here the CDR3 DNA reads TGTGCCAGCAGCCTCTCCTCGGGGACAGGGCTCGGCGGCTACACCTTC.

CDR3 loop: CASRTSSWIAGADTQYF. CDR3 coding DNA: TGTGCCAGCAGGACGTCGTCTTGGATAGCGGGAGCAGATACGCAGTATTTT. The chain links TRBV5-4 to TRBJ2-3; 9 bases map to TRBD2. Looked up from germline, CDR1 is SGHNT and CDR2 is YYREEE (reference sequence). Trimming cost V 5 bases and J 4 bases; bases outside gene matches: 14. The CDR3 totals 17 residues.

The chain recombines TRBV9 with TRBJ2-2, with D perhaps given as TRBD1 or TRBD2 (5 bases each). Germline V gene sequence: CDR1 SGDLS, CDR2 YYNGEE. The CDR3 length is 17 residues. Trimming stripped 0 bases from V and 2 bases from J, with 14 bases between. The CDR3: CASSVAYGTVNTGELFF. In DNA form, the CDR3 reads TGTGCCAGCAGCGTAGCTTACGGGACGGTAAACACCGGGGAGCTGTTTTTT.

This clone was seen once. This sequence joins TRBV11-2 and TRBJ2-1; 7 nucleotides line up with TRBD1. Germline V gene data show CDR1 as SGHAT and CDR2 as FQNNGV. After removal of 5 bases from V and 8 bases from J, the junction contained 15 bases not matched to a gene. The CDR3 sequence is 16 residues long. The CDR3 sequence: CASSPPPGTEGYEQFF. The CDR3 DNA is TGTGCCAGCAGCCCCCCTCCCGGGACAGAGGGCTATGAGCAGTTCTTC.

The chain uses TRBV3-1 (or the pseudogene TRBV3-2) and TRBJ1-3; 9 bases fit TRBD1. Germline V gene lookup returns CDR1 LGHDT and CDR2 YNNKEL (reference sequence). J gave up 5 bases and V 3 bases, and 8 bases lay outside the gene matches. This CDR3 has 16 amino acids. CDR3 protein: CASSQGRGQGRNTIYF. The CDR3 DNA reads as TGTGCCAGCAGCCAGGGCCGGGGACAGGGTAGAAACACCATATATTTT.

CDR3 region: CASSQGWTGELFF. The CDR3 DNA reads as TGTGCCAGCAGCCAAGGTTGGACCGGGGAGCTGTTTTTT. The rearrangement links TRBV14 to TRBJ2-2; D gene unclear. This CDR3 has 13 residues. The germline V gene encodes CDR1 SGHDN and CDR2 FVKESK. V shed 1 base and J shed 5 bases, with 5 bases lying between them.

In regard to this clone: With a much larger clone just one base away, this may be a read error. The same CDR3 can be traced to other DNA sequences in this sample. CDR3 sequence reads: CASSLVSGGIHF. For the CDR3, the DNA is TGTGCCAGCAGCTTAGTTTCCGGGGGCATCCATTTT. This chain joins TRBV11-2 and TRBJ2-3; D is perhaps TRBD1 or TRBD2 (6 bases each). The V gene's germline CDR1 is SGHAT and CDR2 FQNNGV. CDR3 length: 12 residues.

V gene TRBV7-9 combines with J gene TRBJ1-6; D perhaps matches TRBD1 (5 bases). The germline V gene encodes CDR1 SEHNR and CDR2 FQNEAQ (reference sequence). The CDR3 covers 16 residues. Trimming removed 1 base from V and 7 bases from J, with 14 bases in between. CDR3 sequence: CASSLGRLRGNSPLHF. CDR3 in DNA: TGTGCCAGCAGCTTAGGAAGATTACGGGGGAATTCACCCCTCCACTTT.

The rearrangement uses TRBV24-1 and TRBJ1-1, with D uncertain. The CDR3 covers 13 residues. Looked up from germline, CDR1 is KGHDR and CDR2 is SFDVKD. V was pared by 5 bases and J by 4 bases, with 10 bases between. In DNA form, the CDR3 reads TGTGCCACCAGTGTTGGGGAAACCACTGAAGCTTTCTTT. Translated, it gives CATSVGETTEAFF.

In DNA, the CDR3 is TGTGCCAGCAGGAGCCTGCGAAGCTACAATGAGCAGTTCTTC. Its translation: CASRSLRSYNEQFF. The gene calls are TRBV11-2 and TRBJ2-1; the D is unclear. V lost 6 bases, J lost 3 bases, and 12 bases lay in between. This CDR3 is built from 14 residues. The V gene's germline CDR1 is SGHAT and CDR2 FQNNGV.

The rearrangement links TRBV18 to TRBJ2-7, with D possibly TRBD2 on 6 matching bases. There are 14 residues in the CDR3. Germline V gene data show CDR1 as KGHSH and CDR2 as LQKENI. Trimming took 2 bases from V and 5 from J, leaving 13 bases between them. The CDR3 nucleotides are TGTGCCAGCTCACCAAGTGGGGGGAAAGACGAGCAGTACTTC. The encoded protein is CASSPSGGKDEQYF.

The V gene is TRBV3-1 (or the pseudogene TRBV3-2), the J gene TRBJ2-1; D unclear. This CDR3 has 12 residues. From germline, CDR1 is LGHDT and CDR2 YNNKEL (reference sequence). With 1 base removed from V and 7 bases from J, the gap between germline ends came to 5 bases. CDR3 in DNA: TGTGCCAGCAGCCAAGCTTGGAATGAGCAGTTCTTC. Translated, it gives CASSQAWNEQFF.

The chain is built from TRBV29-1 and TRBJ1-1; possible D gene TRBD1, 6 bases. Germline V CDR1 and CDR2: SQVTM, ANQGSEA. This CDR3 region has 14 residues. Trimming stripped 3 bases from V and 0 bases from J, with 11 bases between. CDR3 nucleotides: TGCAGCGTTGATATGGGACACTTGAACACTGAAGCTTTCTTT. Protein sequence: CSVDMGHLNTEAFF.

In DNA form, the CDR3 reads TGTGCCAGCACCGGGGACAGGGGGGGCTTGGGCAATCAGCCCCAGCATTTT. As protein: CASTGDRGGLGNQPQHF. This chain joins TRBV2 and TRBJ1-5; 11 bases are a match to TRBD1. After removal of 7 bases from V and 2 bases from J, the junction contained 10 bases not matched to a gene. CDR3 length equals 17 residues. From germline, CDR1 is SNHLY and CDR2 FYNNEI.